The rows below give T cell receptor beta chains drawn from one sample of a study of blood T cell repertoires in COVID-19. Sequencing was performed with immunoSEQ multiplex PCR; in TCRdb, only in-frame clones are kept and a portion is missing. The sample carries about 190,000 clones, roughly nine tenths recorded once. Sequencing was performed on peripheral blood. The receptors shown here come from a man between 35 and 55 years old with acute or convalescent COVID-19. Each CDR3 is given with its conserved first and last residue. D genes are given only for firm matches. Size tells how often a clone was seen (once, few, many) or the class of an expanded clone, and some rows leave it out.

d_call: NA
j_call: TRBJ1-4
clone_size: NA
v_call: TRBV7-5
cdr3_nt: TGTGCCAGAAGCGGAGAATACTCAACTAATGAAAAACTGTTTTTT
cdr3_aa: CARSGEYSTNEKLFF

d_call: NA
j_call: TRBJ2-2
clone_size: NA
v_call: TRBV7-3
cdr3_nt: TGTGCCAGCAGCTTAAACTTCAGGGGCCAGGGCGGCGGGGAGCTGTTTTTT
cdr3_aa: CASSLNFRGQGGGELFF

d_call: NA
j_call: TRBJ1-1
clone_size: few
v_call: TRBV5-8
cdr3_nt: TGTGCCAGCAGCTTGGACAGGGTCCGGGGCACTGAAGCTTTCTTT
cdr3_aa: CASSLDRVRGTEAFF

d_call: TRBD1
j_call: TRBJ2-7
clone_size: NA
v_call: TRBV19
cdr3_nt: TGTGCCAGTAGGTCCCTCGGGGACAGCCCTTACGAGCAGTACTTC
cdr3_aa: CASRSLGDSPYEQYF

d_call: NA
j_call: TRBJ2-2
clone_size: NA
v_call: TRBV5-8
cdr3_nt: TGTGCCAGCTTCCTCGGAGGTATCAACACCGGGGAGCTGTTTTTT
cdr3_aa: CASFLGGINTGELFF

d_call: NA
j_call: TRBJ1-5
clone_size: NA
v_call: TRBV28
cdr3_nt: TGTGCAGGAGGGAGTAGCAATCAGCCCCAGCATTTT
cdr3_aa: CAGGSSNQPQHF

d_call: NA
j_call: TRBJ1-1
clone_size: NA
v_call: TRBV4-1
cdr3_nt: TGCGCCAGCAGCCAAGATGTCCGGGATTACACTGAAGCTTTCTTT
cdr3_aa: CASSQDVRDYTEAFF

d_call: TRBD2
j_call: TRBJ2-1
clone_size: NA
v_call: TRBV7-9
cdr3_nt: TGTGCCAGCAGCTTACCTAGCGGGGTCATTAGGAATGAGCAGTTCTTC
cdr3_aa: CASSLPSGVIRNEQFF

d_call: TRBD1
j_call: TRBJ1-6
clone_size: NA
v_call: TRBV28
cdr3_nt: TGTGCCAGCAGTCGGGACAGGGGAAACTCACCCCTCCACTTT
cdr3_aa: CASSRDRGNSPLHF

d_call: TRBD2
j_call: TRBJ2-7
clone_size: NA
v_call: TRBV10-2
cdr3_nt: TGCGCCAGCAGTGCACTAGCGGGGGGGACCGGGTCCTACGAGCAGTACTTC
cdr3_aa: CASSALAGGTGSYEQYF

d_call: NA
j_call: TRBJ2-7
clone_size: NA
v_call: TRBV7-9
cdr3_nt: TGTGCCAGCAGCTTAGATGGGACAACCTACGAGCAGTACTTC
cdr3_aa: CASSLDGTTYEQYF

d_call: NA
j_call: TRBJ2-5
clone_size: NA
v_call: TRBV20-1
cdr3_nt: TGCAGTGCTAGTGGCAGAAGGGGAGAGACCCAGTACTTC
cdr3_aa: CSASGRRGETQYF

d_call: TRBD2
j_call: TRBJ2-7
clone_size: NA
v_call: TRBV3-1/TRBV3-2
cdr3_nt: TGTGCCAGCAGCCAACCTAGCGGGGGGATCTACGAGCAGTACTTC
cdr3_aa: CASSQPSGGIYEQYF

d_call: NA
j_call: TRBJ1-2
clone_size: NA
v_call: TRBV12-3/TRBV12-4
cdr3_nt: TGTGCCAGCAGTACCCGAGCCACGGGCTACACCTTC
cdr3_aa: CASSTRATGYTF

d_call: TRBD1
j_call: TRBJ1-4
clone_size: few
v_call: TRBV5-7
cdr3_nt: TGTGCCAGCAGTTTCGACAGGGGCCAGGAATTTGCAACTAATGAAAAACTGTTTTTT
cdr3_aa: CASSFDRGQEFATNEKLFF

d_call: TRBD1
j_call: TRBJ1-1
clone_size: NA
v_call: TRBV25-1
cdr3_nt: TGTGCCAGCAGTCAGGACAGGAAGGACACTGAAGCTTTCTTT
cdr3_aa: CASSQDRKDTEAFF

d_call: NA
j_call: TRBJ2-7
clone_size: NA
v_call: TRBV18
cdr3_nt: TGTGCCAGCTCACCACGGGAGTCGCCCCACGAGCAGTACTTC
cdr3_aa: CASSPRESPHEQYF

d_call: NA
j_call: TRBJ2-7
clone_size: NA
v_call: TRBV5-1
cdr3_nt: TGCGCCAGCAGCCCTGACAGGTACTACGAGCAGTACTTC
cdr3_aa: CASSPDRYYEQYF